This T cell receptor beta chain was sequenced in a study of T cells in narcolepsy. Study outcomes and limitations: Some memory CD4+ repertoires had no autoreactive clone sequences. Autoreactive HCRT-specific and TRIB2-specific clonotypes were marked in same-patient CSF-versus-blood CD4+ comparisons. Reportedly, autoreactive clonotypes were serially detected in patients' blood but not controls'.

Germline V gene sequence: CDR1 DFQATT, CDR2 SNEGSKA (reference sequence). This CDR3 is built from 11 residues. V dropped 3 bases and J dropped 7 bases, with 9 bases sitting between them. Remarks on this clone: Antigen: not known.

The repertoire was sequenced with immunoSEQ multiplex PCR; TCRdb's copy has only in-frame clones and lacks some. The sample shows 30,000 to 40,000 clones, 75% to 90% of them seen only once. Sequencing was carried out using CD45RA- memory CD4+ T cells from PBMCs. The TCR sequence derives from a human donor with narcolepsy. The chain combines TRBV20-1 with TRBJ1-2, with D unclear. The CDR3 is CSARLTAGYTF. CDR3 DNA: TGCAGTGCTAGGCTCACAGCTGGCTACACCTTC.